These T cell receptor beta chains were read from a single sample in a study of cytomegalovirus exposure and HLA in healthy donors. Profiled with immunoSEQ multiplex PCR; TCRdb holds only in-frame clones, not every one. The sample lists about 58,000 clones, under 95% occurring once. The sequencing sample was made of PBMCs. The receptors shown here come from a man younger than 30 in good health and CMV-seronegative. Both conserved end residues are part of each CDR3. A D gene is named only where the DNA matches it firmly. A clone size is listed for some rows: how often the clone was seen (once, few, many), or a class if it is expanded.

16	NA	TRBJ1-1	NA	TRBV11-2	TGTGCCAGCAGCTTAATTTTGAGAGGGGGTTCGACTGAAGCTTTCTTT	CASSLILRGGSTEAFF
14	NA	TRBJ1-1	NA	TRBV4-1	TGCGCCAGCAGCCCGATGGAGGAGAACACTGAAGCTTTCTTT	CASSPMEENTEAFF
15	TRBD1	TRBJ1-2	NA	TRBV29-1	TGCAGCGTTGAATTACATCGTAGGACAGGAGATGGCTACACCTTC	CSVELHRRTGDGYTF
19	TRBD1	TRBJ2-7	NA	TRBV11-2	TGTGCCAGCAGCTTATCGGGGGTATTCGGGACAGGGAAAATAGACGAGCAGTACTTC	CASSLSGVFGTGKIDEQYF
12	NA	TRBJ2-7	NA	TRBV21-1	TGTGCCAGCAGCAACCACCAGCGGGAGCAGTACTTC	CASSNHQREQYF
14	TRBD1	TRBJ2-7	once	TRBV23-1	TGCGCCGGTAAGAGGGGGCGATGCGCCGACGAGCAGTACTTC	CAGKRGRCADEQYF
16	TRBD2	TRBJ2-1	NA	TRBV2	TGTGCCAGCAGTGCGCGACTAGCGGCTTTATACAATGAGCAGTTCTTC	CASSARLAALYNEQFF
14	TRBD2	TRBJ2-7	NA	TRBV11-2	TGTGCCAGCAGCCCCCTAGCGGGAGTAGACGAGCAGTACTTC	CASSPLAGVDEQYF
15	NA	TRBJ2-7	NA	TRBV11-3	TGTGCCAGCAGCTTAGGAGGGTCTAGCGCGGGGGAGCAGTACTTC	CASSLGGSSAGEQYF
16	TRBD2	TRBJ2-2	NA	TRBV29-1	TGCAGCGTTTGGCGGGGGGCAGGGCGAAGAACCGGGGAGCTGTTTTTT	CSVWRGAGRRTGELFF
14	TRBD1	TRBJ1-1	once	TRBV5-6	TGTGCCAGCAGCTTGGGACAGGGTCTTGGTGAAGCTTTCTTT	CASSLGQGLGEAFF